This is a list of T cell receptor beta chains from one sample in a study of T cell repertoires in cytomegalovirus infection. Each CDR3 protein is one row after TCRdb ran MiXCR on the reads. The sample lists 680,000 or so distinct CDR3 sequences, roughly 33% seen once, with 18% in the top ten. Their specific antigens are unknown. The sample here was cultured PBMCs, taken from culture after CMV antigen stimulation. The source is a human donor in good health (CMV status not recorded). Some clones in this sample may be carry-over from other donors' samples. Both conserved end residues are part of each CDR3. D genes are given only for firm matches. Where a row states a size, it is once, few, many or the class of an expanded clone; other rows omit it.

J: TRBJ2-1
size: NA
V: TRBV20-1
D: TRBD2
CDR3: CSAPTSGGATSSEQFF
DNA: TGCAGTGCTCCCACTAGCGGGGGAGCCACTTCGAGTGAGCAGTTCTTC

J: TRBJ2-1
size: NA
V: TRBV20-1
D: NA
CDR3: CSARLNEQFF
DNA: TGCAGTGCTAGGTTGAATGAGCAGTTCTTC

J: TRBJ2-1
size: NA
V: TRBV20-1
D: NA
CDR3: CSAKQLGGYNEQFF
DNA: TGCAGTGCTAAACAGCTCGGGGGCTACAATGAGCAGTTCTTC

J: TRBJ2-1
size: NA
V: TRBV5-6
D: TRBD1
CDR3: CASSLWFGTVEQFF
DNA: TGTGCCAGCAGCTTATGGTTCGGGACAGTTGAGCAGTTCTTC

J: TRBJ1-2
size: once
V: TRBV6-6
D: NA
CDR3: CASSSTRKNGYTF
DNA: TGTGCCAGCAGTTCGACTCGGAAGAACGGCTACACCTTC

J: TRBJ1-1
size: NA
V: TRBV5-1
D: NA
CDR3: CASTRGGMNTEAFF
DNA: TGCGCCAGCACTCGAGGGGGAATGAACACTGAAGCTTTCTTT

J: TRBJ2-3
size: few
V: TRBV27
D: TRBD2
CDR3: CASSPGLGGDTQYF
DNA: TGTGCCAGCAGCCCGGGACTAGGTGGAGATACGCAGTATTTT

J: TRBJ1-6
size: NA
V: TRBV20-1
D: NA
CDR3: CSARDAAGRHNSPLHF
DNA: TGCAGTGCTAGAGATGCGGCCGGGAGACATAATTCACCCCTCCACTTT

J: TRBJ2-7
size: few
V: TRBV6-4
D: TRBD2
CDR3: CASSYMAGGREQYF
DNA: TGTGCCAGCAGTTACATGGCGGGAGGACGCGAGCAGTACTTC

J: TRBJ2-7
size: NA
V: TRBV7-2
D: TRBD2
CDR3: CASTRVNSGGYEQYF
DNA: TGTGCCAGCACCCGGGTGAATAGCGGGGGTTACGAGCAGTACTTC

J: TRBJ2-2
size: once
V: TRBV5-1
D: NA
CDR3: CASSGPGLGTGELFF
DNA: TGCGCCAGCAGCGGACCCGGACTGGGCACCGGGGAGCTGTTTTTT

J: TRBJ1-2
size: few
V: TRBV27
D: TRBD1
CDR3: CASSPRTGAGYTF
DNA: TGTGCCAGCAGTCCCCGGACAGGGGCCGGCTACACCTTC

J: TRBJ1-1
size: few
V: TRBV7-8
D: NA
CDR3: CASSPNRGANTEAFF
DNA: TGTGCCAGCAGCCCGAATAGGGGGGCGAACACTGAAGCTTTCTTT

J: TRBJ2-1
size: NA
V: TRBV2
D: TRBD2
CDR3: CASSVSTSGIGSYNEQFF
DNA: TGTGCCAGCAGTGTATCGACTAGCGGGATAGGGTCCTACAATGAGCAGTTCTTC

J: TRBJ1-4
size: NA
V: TRBV12-3/TRBV12-4
D: NA
CDR3: CASSPTGHNEKLFF
DNA: TGTGCCAGCAGTCCCACGGGGCACAATGAAAAACTGTTTTTT

J: TRBJ1-2
size: few
V: TRBV7-9
D: NA
CDR3: CASSFGGSPLRYGYTF
DNA: TGTGCCAGCAGCTTTGGAGGGTCGCCGTTACGGTATGGCTACACCTTC

J: TRBJ2-5
size: NA
V: TRBV6-1
D: TRBD2
CDR3: CASSYGRGGGETQYF
DNA: TGTGCCAGCAGTTACGGGCGGGGGGGCGGGGAGACCCAGTACTTC

J: TRBJ2-3
size: few
V: TRBV6-2/TRBV6-3
D: NA
CDR3: CASSYRVITDTQYF
DNA: TGTGCCAGCAGTTACAGGGTAATCACAGATACGCAGTATTTT

J: TRBJ1-1
size: NA
V: TRBV19
D: NA
CDR3: CASSRSPGSGGMNTEAFF
DNA: TGTGCCAGTAGTAGATCCCCCGGGAGCGGGGGAATGAACACTGAAGCTTTCTTT

J: TRBJ2-1
size: many
V: TRBV7-2
D: NA
CDR3: CASSLGSGTPSYNEQFF
DNA: TGTGCCAGCAGCTTAGGGTCTGGGACTCCCTCATACAATGAGCAGTTCTTC

J: TRBJ2-7
size: NA
V: TRBV6-2/TRBV6-3
D: TRBD2
CDR3: CASRGLAASYEQYF
DNA: TGTGCCAGCAGGGGACTAGCGGCTTCCTACGAGCAGTACTTC

J: TRBJ2-2
size: NA
V: TRBV11-3
D: NA
CDR3: CASSPTDPGELFF
DNA: TGTGCCAGCAGCCCGACAGACCCCGGGGAGCTGTTTTTT

J: TRBJ1-1
size: few
V: TRBV6-6
D: NA
CDR3: CASSYSGGAGTEAFF
DNA: TGTGCCAGCAGTTACTCAGGAGGGGCGGGCACTGAAGCTTTCTTT

J: TRBJ2-1
size: few
V: TRBV7-9
D: TRBD1
CDR3: CASSLGSLPPGTGEQFF
DNA: TGTGCCAGCAGCCTAGGGAGTTTGCCCCCCGGGACAGGGGAGCAGTTCTTC

J: TRBJ1-1
size: few
V: TRBV6-5
D: TRBD1
CDR3: CASKGYTGDTEAFF
DNA: TGTGCCAGTAAGGGTTACACAGGGGACACTGAAGCTTTCTTT

J: TRBJ1-5
size: NA
V: TRBV12-3/TRBV12-4
D: NA
CDR3: CASSLSGVGQPQHF
DNA: TGTGCCAGCAGTTTATCAGGGGTTGGTCAGCCCCAGCATTTT

J: TRBJ2-3
size: many
V: TRBV2
D: TRBD2
CDR3: CASSGGGDTQYF
DNA: TGTGCCAGCAGTGGGGGGGGGGATACGCAGTATTTT

J: TRBJ1-5
size: NA
V: TRBV19
D: NA
CDR3: CASSTGRGNQPQHF
DNA: TGTGCCAGTAGTACCGGGAGGGGCAATCAGCCCCAGCATTTT

J: TRBJ1-6
size: few
V: TRBV7-2
D: TRBD1
CDR3: CASSFLRQGESPLHF
DNA: TGTGCCAGCAGCTTTTTAAGACAGGGCGAGTCACCCCTCCACTTT

J: TRBJ2-1
size: NA
V: TRBV2
D: NA
CDR3: CARETRVNEQFF
DNA: TGTGCCAGGGAGACTAGGGTCAATGAGCAGTTCTTC

J: TRBJ1-1
size: NA
V: TRBV3-1
D: NA
CDR3: CASSQGSGGTEAFF
DNA: TGTGCCAGCAGCCAAGGCTCGGGGGGCACTGAAGCTTTCTTT

J: TRBJ1-1
size: NA
V: TRBV20-1
D: NA
CDR3: CSARDGWRTEAFF
DNA: TGCAGTGCTAGAGATGGCTGGCGCACTGAAGCTTTCTTT

J: TRBJ2-5
size: NA
V: TRBV5-1
D: NA
CDR3: CASSFRAGSGGETQYF
DNA: TGCGCCAGCAGCTTTAGGGCGGGGTCGGGCGGAGAGACCCAGTACTTC

J: TRBJ2-5
size: few
V: TRBV2
D: NA
CDR3: CASRWDSETQYF
DNA: TGTGCCAGCAGGTGGGACTCCGAGACCCAGTACTTC

J: TRBJ2-5
size: NA
V: TRBV6-5
D: TRBD2
CDR3: CASSPGTTVSETQYF
DNA: TGTGCCAGCAGTCCCGGGACTACGGTATCAGAGACCCAGTACTTC

J: TRBJ2-1
size: NA
V: TRBV6-2/TRBV6-3
D: TRBD1
CDR3: CASRPYGTGGHNEQFF
DNA: TGTGCCAGCAGACCATACGGGACAGGGGGGCACAATGAGCAGTTCTTC

J: TRBJ2-6
size: few
V: TRBV12-3/TRBV12-4
D: TRBD1
CDR3: CASSPYFFGTGQGSSGANVLTF
DNA: TGTGCCAGCAGTCCATACTTTTTTGGTACGGGACAGGGGAGCTCTGGGGCCAACGTCCTGACTTTC

J: TRBJ2-1
size: few
V: TRBV4-1
D: NA
CDR3: CASSRSPSGHSYNEQFF
DNA: TGCGCCAGCAGCCGATCTCCATCGGGACACTCCTACAATGAGCAGTTCTTC

J: TRBJ2-7
size: NA
V: TRBV7-6
D: NA
CDR3: CASSASLTPEQYF
DNA: TGTGCCAGCAGCGCCTCCCTCACACCCGAGCAGTACTTC

J: TRBJ2-5
size: NA
V: TRBV28
D: NA
CDR3: CASSFLRSRRAQYF
DNA: TGTGCCAGCAGTTTTCTTCGATCGAGGAGAGCCCAGTACTTC

J: TRBJ2-1
size: NA
V: TRBV20-1
D: TRBD2
CDR3: CSAVIPGLAGSDEQFF
DNA: TGCAGTGCTGTCATACCGGGACTAGCGGGATCAGATGAGCAGTTCTTC

J: TRBJ1-3
size: few
V: TRBV7-2
D: NA
CDR3: CATGRRSSGNTIYF
DNA: TGTGCCACCGGACGCAGGAGCTCTGGAAACACCATATATTTT

J: TRBJ2-7
size: few
V: TRBV4-3
D: TRBD2
CDR3: CASSQESAGGSYEQYF
DNA: TGCGCCAGCAGCCAAGAATCGGCGGGAGGTTCCTACGAGCAGTACTTC

J: TRBJ2-7
size: NA
V: TRBV4-1
D: NA
CDR3: CASSRGYGSEQYF
DNA: TGCGCCAGCAGCCGAGGGTATGGGAGCGAGCAGTACTTC

J: TRBJ1-6
size: few
V: TRBV7-2
D: TRBD1
CDR3: CASSPYRGNNSPLHF
DNA: TGTGCCAGCAGCCCCTACAGGGGTAATAATTCACCCCTCCACTTT